These 10 T cell receptor beta chains came from one sample sequenced in a study of T cell repertoires in cytomegalovirus infection. One entry per CDR3 protein results from TCRdb running MiXCR on the reads. The repertoire holds 400,000 to 600,000 distinct CDR3 sequences, with under 55% as singletons. For these TCRs, the target antigens are not known. The material sequenced was cultured PBMCs, taken from culture after CMV antigen stimulation. These receptors all stem from a human donor in good health (CMV status not recorded). Some clones in this sample may be carry-over from other donors' samples.

The rearrangement joins TRBV11-2 to TRBJ1-3; D is unresolved. The germline V gene has CDR1 SGHAT and CDR2 FQNNGV. The CDR3 runs to 12 residues. The V end lost 8 bases, the J end lost 1 base, and 6 bases lay between the germline ends. This CDR3 is CASGESGNTIYF. CDR3 in DNA: TGTGCCAGCGGGGAGTCTGGAAACACCATATATTTT. Full variable domain (outside the CDR3, taken from reference TRBV11-2 and TRBJ1-3): EAGVAQSPRYKIIEKRQSVAFWCNPISGHATLYWYQQILGQGPKLLIQFQNNGVVDDSQLPKDRFSAERLKGVDSTLKIQPAKLEDSAVYLCASGESGNTIYFGEGSWLTVV.

The chain recombines TRBV19 with TRBJ2-1; 8 nucleotides agree with TRBD1. Germline trimming cut 9 bases from V and 2 bases from J; bases unmatched to any gene: 12. The CDR3 contains 16 residues. CDR1 is LNHDA, CDR2 SQIVND, per germline (reference sequence). The CDR3 nucleotides read TGTGCCAGCGGGCAGGGGGCCCGACGTCCCTACAATGAGCAGTTCTTC. This gives the protein CASGQGARRPYNEQFF.

The CDR3 DNA reads TGTGCCAGCAGCGGCCCGGACAGCTCCTACGAGCAGTACTTC. This codes for CASSGPDSSYEQYF. The V call is TRBV2, the J call TRBJ2-7, with D maybe TRBD1 (6 bases). This CDR3 has 14 amino acids. Germline V lookup: CDR1 SNHLY, CDR2 FYNNEI. Trimming pared 6 bases from V and 0 bases from J, leaving 12 bases between.

This clonotype turned up a few times. This may arise from a read error, as a much more abundant clone is one base away. The chain carries TRBV7-9 and TRBJ1-1; D unclear. This CDR3 region has 12 residues. The germline CDR1 and CDR2 sequences are SEHNR and FQNEAQ (reference sequence). Between the trimmed V and J ends, which lost 1 base and 4 bases, there was a span of 4 bases. The CDR3 sequence: CASSLVLTEAFF. The CDR3 bases are TGTGCCAGCAGCTTAGTTCTCACTGAAGCTTTCTTT.

This clonotype has a handful of counts. The chain employs TRBV6-6 and TRBJ2-4; 9 bases map to TRBD2. J gave up 8 bases and V 8 bases, and 7 bases lay outside the gene matches. Germline assignment: CDR1 MNHNY and CDR2 SVGAGI (reference sequence). The CDR3 runs 13 residues. This CDR3 is CASAGGAGDIQYF. The CDR3 nucleotides read TGTGCCAGCGCGGGGGGGGCCGGGGACATTCAGTACTTC.

The V call is TRBV6-1, the J call TRBJ2-5; weak D call: TRBD2 (5 bases). V was shortened by 2 bases and J by 5 bases, with 12 bases between the two germline ends. The CDR3 length is 14 residues. Germline V gene lookup returns CDR1 MNHNS and CDR2 SASEGT. The CDR3 region is CASSEREGLETQYF. The CDR3 DNA reads TGTGCCAGCAGTGAACGTGAGGGTCTCGAGACCCAGTACTTC.

V and J are TRBV7-6 and TRBJ2-1; D is unresolved. This CDR3 has 15 residues. V lost 1 base, J lost 3 bases, and 10 bases lay in between. From germline, CDR1 is SGHVS and CDR2 FNYEAQ. CDR3 in DNA: TGTGCCAGCAGCTTAGTAGGGCCTGGCTACAATGAGCAGTTCTTC. It yields the protein CASSLVGPGYNEQFF.

This clonotype appeared many times. V is TRBV7-2 and J is TRBJ2-1, with 9 bases matching TRBD2. Germline loops: CDR1 SGHTA, CDR2 FQGNSA. The CDR3 covers 16 residues. The J segment lost 10 bases and the V segment lost 0 bases, leaving 10 bases of the junction unmatched. As DNA, the CDR3 is TGTGCCAGCAGCTTAGCGGGTGGAATAGCGGGAGCGGAGCAGTTCTTC. It translates to CASSLAGGIAGAEQFF.

The chain uses TRBV6-5 and TRBJ2-5, with 8 bases that match TRBD2. This CDR3 has 14 residues. The J segment lost 5 bases and the V segment lost 4 bases, leaving 6 bases of the junction unmatched. CDR1 is MNHEY, CDR2 SVGAGI, per germline. CDR3 sequence (DNA): TGTGCCAGCAGTTCCCCCCTAGCGGGCGAGACCCAGTACTTC. The encoded protein is CASSSPLAGETQYF.

The CDR3 here is CASSLFPPRVAGANVLTF. The CDR3 coding sequence is TGTGCCAGCAGCTTATTCCCACCCAGGGTGGCTGGGGCCAACGTCCTGACTTTC. The chain carries TRBV7-8 and TRBJ2-6; perhaps TRBD1 as D (5 bases). The CDR3 extends over 18 amino acids. CDR1 is SGHVS, CDR2 FQNEAQ, per germline. The ends were cut back, 2 bases at V and 2 bases at J, with 16 bases in the middle.